This T cell receptor beta chain was retrieved from a study of early T cells in non-severe SARS-CoV-2 infection. The CDR3 is made up of 17 amino acids. Germline CDR1 reads LGHDT; CDR2 reads YNNKEL (reference sequence). V shed 0 bases and J 0 bases; nucleotides not matched to a gene: 1. In its sample, this clonotype was seen many times. Its antigen is not known. Study results and limitations: Matches to VDJdb favored anti-spike CD8 responses and missed private and CD4 specificities.

Each CDR3 protein is one row after TCRdb ran MiXCR on the 5' RACE reads. The table has roughly 31,000 distinct CDR3 sequences, about 5% seen once. What was sequenced was whole blood. The sequence was collected from an adult who was a healthcare worker with PCR-confirmed SARS-CoV-2 infection or an uninfected control (not recorded which). This chain uses TRBV3-1 with TRBJ2-1; TRBD2 matches at 11 bases. CDR3 protein: CASSQDLAGGSYNEQFF. As DNA, the CDR3 is TGTGCCAGCAGCCAAGATCTAGCGGGAGGCTCCTACAATGAGCAGTTCTTC.